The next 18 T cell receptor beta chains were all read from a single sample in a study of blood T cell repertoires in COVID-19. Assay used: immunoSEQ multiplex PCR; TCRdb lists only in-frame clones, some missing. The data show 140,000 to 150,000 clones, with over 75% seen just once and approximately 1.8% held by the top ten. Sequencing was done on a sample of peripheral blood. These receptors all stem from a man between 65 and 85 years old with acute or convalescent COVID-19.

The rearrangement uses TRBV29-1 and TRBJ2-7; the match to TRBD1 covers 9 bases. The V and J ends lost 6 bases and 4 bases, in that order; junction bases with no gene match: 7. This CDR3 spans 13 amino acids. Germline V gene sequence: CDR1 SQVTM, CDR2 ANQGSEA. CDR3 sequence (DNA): TGCAGCGTGTCCCCAGACAGGGGGTACGAGCAGTACTTC. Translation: CSVSPDRGYEQYF.

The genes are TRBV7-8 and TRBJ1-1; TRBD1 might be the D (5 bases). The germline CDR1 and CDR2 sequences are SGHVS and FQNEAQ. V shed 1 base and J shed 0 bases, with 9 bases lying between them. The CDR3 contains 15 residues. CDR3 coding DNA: TGTGCCAGCAGCTTAGTTCACAGGCTGAACACTGAAGCTTTCTTT. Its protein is CASSLVHRLNTEAFF.

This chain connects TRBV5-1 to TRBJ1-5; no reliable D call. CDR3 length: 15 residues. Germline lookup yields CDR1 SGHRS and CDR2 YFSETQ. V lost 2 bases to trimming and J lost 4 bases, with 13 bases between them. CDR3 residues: CASSFMGRENQPQHF. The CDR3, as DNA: TGCGCCAGCAGCTTTATGGGCCGGGAAAATCAGCCCCAGCATTTT.

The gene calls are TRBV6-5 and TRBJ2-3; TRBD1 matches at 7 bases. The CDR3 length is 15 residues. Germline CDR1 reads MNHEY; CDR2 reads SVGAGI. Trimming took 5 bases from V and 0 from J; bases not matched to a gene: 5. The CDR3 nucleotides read TGTGCCAGCAGTCCCGGGACAGTGAGCACAGATACGCAGTATTTT. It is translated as CASSPGTVSTDTQYF.

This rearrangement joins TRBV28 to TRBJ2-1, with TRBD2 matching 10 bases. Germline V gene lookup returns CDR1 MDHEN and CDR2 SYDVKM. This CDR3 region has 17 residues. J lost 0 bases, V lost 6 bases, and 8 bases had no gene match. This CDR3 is CASRHGLAVYSYNEQFF. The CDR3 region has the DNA TGTGCCAGCAGACACGGACTAGCGGTCTACTCCTACAATGAGCAGTTCTTC.

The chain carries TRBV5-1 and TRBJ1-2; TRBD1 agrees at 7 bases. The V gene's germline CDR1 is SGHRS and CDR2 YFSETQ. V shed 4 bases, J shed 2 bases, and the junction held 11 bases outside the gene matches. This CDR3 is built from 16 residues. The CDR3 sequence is CASSPLNGQANYGYTF. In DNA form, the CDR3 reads TGCGCCAGCAGCCCACTAAACGGACAGGCGAACTATGGCTACACCTTC.

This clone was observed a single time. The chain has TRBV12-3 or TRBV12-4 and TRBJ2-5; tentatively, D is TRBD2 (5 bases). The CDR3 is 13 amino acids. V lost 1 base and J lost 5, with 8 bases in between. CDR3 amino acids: CASSLDSAETQYF. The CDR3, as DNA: TGTGCCAGCAGTTTAGATAGCGCGGAGACCCAGTACTTC.

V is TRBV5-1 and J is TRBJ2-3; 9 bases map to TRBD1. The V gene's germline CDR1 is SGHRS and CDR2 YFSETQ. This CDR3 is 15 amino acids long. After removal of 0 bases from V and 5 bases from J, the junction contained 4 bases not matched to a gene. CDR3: CASSLVGQGIDTQYF. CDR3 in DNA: TGCGCCAGCAGCTTGGTCGGACAGGGGATAGATACGCAGTATTTT.

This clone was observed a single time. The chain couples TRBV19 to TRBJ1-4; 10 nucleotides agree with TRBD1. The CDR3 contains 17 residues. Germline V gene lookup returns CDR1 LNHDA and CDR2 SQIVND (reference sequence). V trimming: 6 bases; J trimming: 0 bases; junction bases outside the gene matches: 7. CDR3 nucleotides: TGTGCCAGTAGCGTCCGGGACAGGGGATCAACTAATGAAAAACTGTTTTTT. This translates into CASSVRDRGSTNEKLFF.

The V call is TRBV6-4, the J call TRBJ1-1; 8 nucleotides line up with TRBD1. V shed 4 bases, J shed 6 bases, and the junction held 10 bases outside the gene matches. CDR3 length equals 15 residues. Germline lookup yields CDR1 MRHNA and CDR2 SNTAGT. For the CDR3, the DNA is TGTGCCAGCAGTGGGACAGGGCTGTGGGGGTCTGAAGCTTTCTTT. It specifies CASSGTGLWGSEAFF.

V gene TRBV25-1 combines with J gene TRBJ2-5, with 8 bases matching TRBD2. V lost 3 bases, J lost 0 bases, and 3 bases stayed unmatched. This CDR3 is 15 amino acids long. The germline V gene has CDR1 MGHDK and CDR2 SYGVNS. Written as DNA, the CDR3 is TGTGCCAGCAGTGACGCGGGGGGCTACCAAGAGACCCAGTACTTC. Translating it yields CASSDAGGYQETQYF.

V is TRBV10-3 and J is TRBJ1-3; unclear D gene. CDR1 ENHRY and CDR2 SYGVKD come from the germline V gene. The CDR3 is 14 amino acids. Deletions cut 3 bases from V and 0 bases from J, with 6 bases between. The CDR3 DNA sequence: TGTGCCATCAGTGACGGGGTCTCTGGAAACACCATATATTTT. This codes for CAISDGVSGNTIYF.

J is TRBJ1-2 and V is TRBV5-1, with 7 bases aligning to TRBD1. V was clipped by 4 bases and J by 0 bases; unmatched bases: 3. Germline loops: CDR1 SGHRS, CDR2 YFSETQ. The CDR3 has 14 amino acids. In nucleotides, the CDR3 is TGCGCCAGCAGCCACGGGACAGCTAACTATGGCTACACCTTC. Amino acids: CASSHGTANYGYTF. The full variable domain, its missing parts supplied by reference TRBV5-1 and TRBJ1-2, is KAGVTQTPRYLIKTRGQQVTLSCSPISGHRSVSWYQQTPGQGLQFLFEYFSETQRNKGNFPGRFSGRQFSNSRSEMNVSTLELGDSALYLCASSHGTANYGYTFGSGTRLTVV.

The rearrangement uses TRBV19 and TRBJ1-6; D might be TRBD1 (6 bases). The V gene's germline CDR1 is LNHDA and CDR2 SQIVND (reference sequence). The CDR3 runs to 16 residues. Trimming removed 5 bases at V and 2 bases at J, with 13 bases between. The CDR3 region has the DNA TGTGCCAGTAGTTCGGGACACCAAGCCTATAATTCACCCCTCCACTTT. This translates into CASSSGHQAYNSPLHF.

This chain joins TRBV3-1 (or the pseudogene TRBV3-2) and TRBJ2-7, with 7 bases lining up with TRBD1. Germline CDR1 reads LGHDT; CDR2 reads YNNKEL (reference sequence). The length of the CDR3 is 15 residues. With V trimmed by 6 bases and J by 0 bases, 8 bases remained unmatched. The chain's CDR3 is CASRLQGLHSYEQYF. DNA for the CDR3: TGTGCCAGCAGACTACAGGGGCTCCACTCCTACGAGCAGTACTTC.

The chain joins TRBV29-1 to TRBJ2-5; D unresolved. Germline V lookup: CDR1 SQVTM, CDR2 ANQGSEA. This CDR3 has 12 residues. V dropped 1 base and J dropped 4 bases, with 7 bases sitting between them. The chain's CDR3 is CSVEGGTETQYF. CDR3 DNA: TGCAGCGTTGAAGGAGGCACAGAGACCCAGTACTTC.

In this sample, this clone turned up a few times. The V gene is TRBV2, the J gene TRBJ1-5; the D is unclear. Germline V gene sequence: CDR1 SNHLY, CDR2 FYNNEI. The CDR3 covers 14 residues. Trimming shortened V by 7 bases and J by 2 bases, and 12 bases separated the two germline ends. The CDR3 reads CASTRLRGNQPQHF. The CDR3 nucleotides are TGTGCCAGCACACGATTGCGTGGCAATCAGCCCCAGCATTTT.

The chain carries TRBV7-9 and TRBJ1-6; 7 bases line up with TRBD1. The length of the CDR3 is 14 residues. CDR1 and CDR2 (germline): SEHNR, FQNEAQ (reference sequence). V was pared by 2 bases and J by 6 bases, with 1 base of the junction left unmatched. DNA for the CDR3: TGTGCCAGCAGCTTAACAGGGGTTAATTCACCCCTCCACTTT. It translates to CASSLTGVNSPLHF.